This is a list of T cell receptor beta chains from one sample in a study of blood T cell repertoires in COVID-19. Clones were sequenced by immunoSEQ multiplex PCR, and TCRdb holds only the in-frame ones, with some missing. The repertoire holds nearly 80,000 clones, with around 80% as singletons. Sequencing used peripheral blood. The receptors here all came from a man aged 60 to 69 with active or convalescent COVID-19. Both conserved end residues are part of each CDR3. A D gene is named only where the DNA matches it firmly. Expanded clones are given a class, and other clones once, few, many or no size at all.

size: -
J: TRBJ1-5
D: TRBD1
V: TRBV10-2
DNA: TGCGCCAGCAGTGACTTGGGACAGCTCCGATATAGCAATCAGCCCCAGCATTTT
CDR3: CASSDLGQLRYSNQPQHF

size: few
J: TRBJ1-5
D: TRBD1
V: TRBV30
DNA: TGTGCCTGGAGTGTAGGGGGCGATCAGCATTTT
CDR3: CAWSVGGDQHF

size: -
J: TRBJ2-3
D: TRBD2
V: TRBV7-3
DNA: TGTGCCAGCAGCCCTCCTAGCGGGGGAAGCACAGATACGCAGTATTTT
CDR3: CASSPPSGGSTDTQYF

size: -
J: TRBJ1-3
D: -
V: TRBV20-1
DNA: TGCAGTGTGCGGCCTGGAAACACCATATATTTT
CDR3: CSVRPGNTIYF

size: -
J: TRBJ2-1
D: -
V: TRBV11-2
DNA: TGTGCCAGCAGCGGGTACAGGTACGTCTACAATGAGCAGTTCTTC
CDR3: CASSGYRYVYNEQFF

size: once
J: TRBJ1-6
D: -
V: TRBV4-2
DNA: TGTGCCAGCAGCCAGACACATAATTCACCCCTCCACTTT
CDR3: CASSQTHNSPLHF

size: -
J: TRBJ2-5
D: -
V: TRBV4-3
DNA: TGCGCCAGCAGCCAATCTGCGTTTGGTGGACTCCCTGAGACCCAGTACTTC
CDR3: CASSQSAFGGLPETQYF

size: -
J: TRBJ1-4
D: -
V: TRBV4-1
DNA: TGCGCCAGCAGCCTAGCGATAGGGACGGGGGATGAAAAACTGTTTTTT
CDR3: CASSLAIGTGDEKLFF

size: -
J: TRBJ2-5
D: TRBD1
V: TRBV5-4
DNA: TGTGCCAGCAGCCGTGGGGACAGGGGAGTGGGAGAGACCCAGTACTTC
CDR3: CASSRGDRGVGETQYF

size: -
J: TRBJ1-1
D: -
V: TRBV11-3
DNA: TGTGCCAGCAGCTTAGGGGCAGCGAACACTGAAGCTTTCTTT
CDR3: CASSLGAANTEAFF

size: -
J: TRBJ1-1
D: -
V: TRBV15
DNA: TGTGCCACCAGCAGAGGCACAGGGAAAAACACTGAAGCTTTCTTT
CDR3: CATSRGTGKNTEAFF

size: -
J: TRBJ2-3
D: -
V: TRBV5-6
DNA: TGTGCCAGCAGCGGGACGACTAGAGTAGGAGAAGCTACGCAGTATTTT
CDR3: CASSGTTRVGEATQYF

size: -
J: TRBJ2-3
D: TRBD2
V: TRBV4-2
DNA: TGTGCCAGCAGCCAAGATTCGGCTAGCGGGGTCGCAGATACGCAGTATTTT
CDR3: CASSQDSASGVADTQYF

size: -
J: TRBJ1-1
D: TRBD1
V: TRBV5-5
DNA: TGTGCCAGCAGCCGACAGGGGAAGAACACTGAAGCTTTCTTT
CDR3: CASSRQGKNTEAFF

size: -
J: TRBJ2-7
D: -
V: TRBV9
DNA: TGTGCCAGCAGCGTAGGGCCGGGGTATGAGCAGTACTTC
CDR3: CASSVGPGYEQYF

size: -
J: TRBJ2-3
D: -
V: TRBV6-4
DNA: TGTGCCAGCAGTGACTCTGCGGGCACAGATACGCAGTATTTT
CDR3: CASSDSAGTDTQYF

size: -
J: TRBJ2-7
D: -
V: TRBV4-3
DNA: TGCGCCAGCAGCCAAAAGACGACTATCCACTTC
CDR3: CASSQKTTIHF

size: -
J: TRBJ2-5
D: -
V: TRBV7-9
DNA: TGTGCCAGCAGCTCGACAGACCAAGAGACCCAGTACTTC
CDR3: CASSSTDQETQYF

size: -
J: TRBJ1-2
D: TRBD1
V: TRBV7-9
DNA: TGTGCCAGCAGCCCGGGACAGGGGATACGCTACACCTTC
CDR3: CASSPGQGIRYTF

size: -
J: TRBJ1-1
D: TRBD1
V: TRBV19
DNA: TGTGCCACCACGATACCGGGACAGGGGAACACTGAAGCTTTCTTT
CDR3: CATTIPGQGNTEAFF

size: -
J: TRBJ1-5
D: -
V: TRBV29-1
DNA: TGCAGCGTTGGGCAGGGGTCGGGCAATCAGCCCCAGCATTTT
CDR3: CSVGQGSGNQPQHF

size: -
J: TRBJ2-2
D: TRBD1
V: TRBV23-1
DNA: TGCGCCAGCAGTCAAAGTGTGCGGGACAGGGAGGGCACCGGGGAGCTGTTTTTT
CDR3: CASSQSVRDREGTGELFF

size: -
J: TRBJ2-7
D: TRBD2
V: TRBV7-2
DNA: TGTGCCAGCAGCTTAGTTAGCGGGGGTCGCTCCTACGAGCAGTACTTC
CDR3: CASSLVSGGRSYEQYF

size: -
J: TRBJ1-2
D: TRBD1
V: TRBV3-1/TRBV3-2
DNA: TGTGCCAGCAGCCCCAGCCAGGGGGCTTATTCCTATGGCTACACCTTC
CDR3: CASSPSQGAYSYGYTF

size: -
J: TRBJ2-2
D: TRBD2
V: TRBV5-6
DNA: TGTGCCAGCAGCTTATCCCCGGGGGGAAACGGGGAGCTGTTTTTT
CDR3: CASSLSPGGNGELFF

size: -
J: TRBJ2-7
D: TRBD2
V: TRBV6-2/TRBV6-3
DNA: TGTGCCAGCAGTTACTCTGCGGGGGGACCCTACGAGCAGTACTTC
CDR3: CASSYSAGGPYEQYF

size: few
J: TRBJ1-6
D: -
V: TRBV10-2
DNA: TGCGCCAGCAGTGTGAATAGGGTAACGGGAAACTCACCCCTCCACTTT
CDR3: CASSVNRVTGNSPLHF

size: -
J: TRBJ1-3
D: -
V: TRBV29-1
DNA: TGCAGCGTTTCGGACAGTAGCTCTGGAAACACCATATATTTT
CDR3: CSVSDSSSGNTIYF

size: -
J: TRBJ1-2
D: -
V: TRBV7-2
DNA: TGTGCCAGCAGCTTAGGCTCGGTTATAACTAACTATGGCTACACCTTC
CDR3: CASSLGSVITNYGYTF

size: -
J: TRBJ2-4
D: TRBD1
V: TRBV2
DNA: TGTGCCAGCAGTGACCTCCCCGGACAGGGTCAAAACATTCAGTACTTC
CDR3: CASSDLPGQGQNIQYF

size: -
J: TRBJ1-1
D: -
V: TRBV4-1
DNA: TGCGCCAGCAGCCAAGGGCCAGGGCGATACACTGAAGCTTTCTTT
CDR3: CASSQGPGRYTEAFF

size: -
J: TRBJ2-5
D: TRBD1
V: TRBV6-5
DNA: TGTGCCAGCTCCTTGTCTCGGGACAGCCAAGAGACCCAGTACTTC
CDR3: CASSLSRDSQETQYF

size: -
J: TRBJ2-7
D: TRBD1
V: TRBV7-2
DNA: TGTGCCAGCAGCTCGGACAGGCCCGAGCAGTACTTC
CDR3: CASSSDRPEQYF

size: once
J: TRBJ1-1
D: -
V: TRBV7-8
DNA: TGTGCCAGCAGCTTAGTGGACAGCATGAACACTGAAGCTTTCTTT
CDR3: CASSLVDSMNTEAFF

size: -
J: TRBJ2-3
D: -
V: TRBV9
DNA: TGTGCCAGCAGCGACAGGGCTTCGGTTGATACGCAGTATTTT
CDR3: CASSDRASVDTQYF

size: -
J: TRBJ2-3
D: TRBD2
V: TRBV7-2
DNA: TGTGCCAGCAGCTTAGCTAGCGGGGGGGTCACAGATACGCAGTATTTT
CDR3: CASSLASGGVTDTQYF

size: few
J: TRBJ1-6
D: -
V: TRBV14
DNA: TGTGCCAGCAGGTCACAGGATTATTCACCCCTCCACTTT
CDR3: CASRSQDYSPLHF

size: few
J: TRBJ1-2
D: -
V: TRBV9
DNA: TGTGCCAGCAGCGTCCGGGACACAGGCGCCGGCTACACCTTC
CDR3: CASSVRDTGAGYTF

size: -
J: TRBJ1-3
D: -
V: TRBV30
DNA: TGTGCCTGGACGGGATCTGGAAACACCATATATTTT
CDR3: CAWTGSGNTIYF

size: -
J: TRBJ2-7
D: TRBD2
V: TRBV4-1
DNA: TGCGCCAGCAGCTCTAGCGGGGGCTACGAGCAGTACTTC
CDR3: CASSSSGGYEQYF

size: few
J: TRBJ2-7
D: TRBD1
V: TRBV6-2/TRBV6-3
DNA: TGTGCCAGCAGTATGGGGACAGTGGCACCCTTGGAGCAGTACTTC
CDR3: CASSMGTVAPLEQYF

size: -
J: TRBJ2-3
D: TRBD2
V: TRBV25-1
DNA: TGTGCCAGCTTAGAGCGGGGGTTCACAGATACGCAGTATTTT
CDR3: CASLERGFTDTQYF

size: -
J: TRBJ2-3
D: TRBD2
V: TRBV27
DNA: TGTGCCAGCAGTTTGGGACTAGCGGGGAGCACAGATACGCAGTATTTT
CDR3: CASSLGLAGSTDTQYF

size: few
J: TRBJ2-3
D: TRBD1
V: TRBV2
DNA: TGTGCCAGCAGCCGGCCGGGACAGGGGGCAGATACGCAGTATTTT
CDR3: CASSRPGQGADTQYF

size: -
J: TRBJ2-1
D: TRBD2
V: TRBV10-1
DNA: TGCGCCAGCAGTGAGTTTCCTAGCGGGGGGATTTACAATGAGCAGTTCTTC
CDR3: CASSEFPSGGIYNEQFF

size: -
J: TRBJ1-3
D: -
V: TRBV9
DNA: TGTGCCAGCAGCTACGGACAGCTCTCCAACACCATATATTTT
CDR3: CASSYGQLSNTIYF

size: few
J: TRBJ1-5
D: -
V: TRBV5-4
DNA: TGTGCCAGCAGCTCTGACAGTGAGCCCCAGCATTTT
CDR3: CASSSDSEPQHF

size: once
J: TRBJ2-7
D: TRBD1
V: TRBV5-1
DNA: TGCGCCGCAGGGGGATCCTACGAGCAGTACTTC
CDR3: CAAGGSYEQYF

size: -
J: TRBJ1-5
D: -
V: TRBV6-2/TRBV6-3
DNA: TGTGCCAGCAGTTCCGGACAGAGACGCAATCAGCCCCAGCATTTT
CDR3: CASSSGQRRNQPQHF

size: -
J: TRBJ2-3
D: -
V: TRBV2
DNA: TGTGCCACAAGACCCAGGGCGGGGCCCACAGATACGCAGTATTTT
CDR3: CATRPRAGPTDTQYF

size: once
J: TRBJ2-5
D: -
V: TRBV12-1
DNA: TGTGCCAGCAGCGCCGACAGGGGACAAGAGACCCAGTACTTC
CDR3: CASSADRGQETQYF

size: -
J: TRBJ1-5
D: -
V: TRBV6-2/TRBV6-3
DNA: TGTGCCAGCAGTTACGGGGGGGTCTGGCAGCCCCAGCATTTT
CDR3: CASSYGGVWQPQHF

size: few
J: TRBJ1-3
D: -
V: TRBV9
DNA: TGTGCCAGCAGCTCCGGACTCAACTCTGGAAACACCATATATTTT
CDR3: CASSSGLNSGNTIYF

size: -
J: TRBJ1-2
D: TRBD1
V: TRBV7-2
DNA: TGTGCCAGCAGCCCCGAAGACAGGGTACACGGCTACACCTTC
CDR3: CASSPEDRVHGYTF

size: few
J: TRBJ2-3
D: TRBD2
V: TRBV5-1
DNA: TGCGCCAGCAGCTTCACTAGCGGGGGGACAGATACGCAGTATTTT
CDR3: CASSFTSGGTDTQYF